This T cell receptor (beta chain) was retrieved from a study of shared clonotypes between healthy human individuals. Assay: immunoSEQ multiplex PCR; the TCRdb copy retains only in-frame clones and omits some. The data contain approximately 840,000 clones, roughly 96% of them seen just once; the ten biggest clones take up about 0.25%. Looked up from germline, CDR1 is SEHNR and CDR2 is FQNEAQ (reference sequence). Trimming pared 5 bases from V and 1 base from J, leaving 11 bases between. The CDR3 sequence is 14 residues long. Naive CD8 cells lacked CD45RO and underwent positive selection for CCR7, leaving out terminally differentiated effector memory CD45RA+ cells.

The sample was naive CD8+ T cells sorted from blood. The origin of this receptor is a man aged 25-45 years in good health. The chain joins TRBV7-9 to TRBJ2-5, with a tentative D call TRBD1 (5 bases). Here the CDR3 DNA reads TGTGCCAGCAGCGACGCAGGGCTCCAAGAGACCCAGTACTTC. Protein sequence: CASSDAGLQETQYF.